Detailed here is one T cell receptor beta chain. This record belongs to a study of blood T cell repertoires in COVID-19. Methods used by the authors: It was from reference gene primer amplification that nucleated cell counts were estimated. The table came from immunoSEQ multiplex PCR; TCRdb's copy has only in-frame clones and leaves some out. V, J and clone size are those of that table, while D and trimming were read from the DNA. The sample holds 300,000 to 450,000 clones; around 85% are singletons and the top ten take roughly 3.9%. The CDR3 has 15 amino acids. The chain uses TRBV21-1 and TRBJ2-7; the listed D gene, TRBD1, was not tested against the DNA. TRBV21-1 is noted as a pseudogene. Sequences were obtained from peripheral blood. This clonotype was obtained from a woman in her late teens or twenties with acute or convalescent COVID-19. As DNA, the CDR3 is TGTGCCAGCAGCAAAAGGGGGACAGGGGATTACGAGCAGTACTTC. Translation: CASSKRGTGDYEQYF.